A selection of T cell receptor beta chains follows, all from one sample in a study of CD8+CD57+ T cells in acquired aplastic anemia. Each CDR3 protein gets one entry after TCRdb re-called the reads with MiXCR. The sample holds roughly 280,000 distinct CDR3 sequences, about three fifths seen once. The source material was sorted CD4+, CD8+, or CD8+CD57+ T cells (not recorded which) from PBMCs. The receptor source for this set is a human donor with aplastic anemia. CDR3s include the opening cysteine and the closing phenylalanine or tryptophan. A D gene is named only where the DNA matches it firmly. Clone size is given for some rows only: seen once, a few or many times, or a class if the clone is expanded.

j_call clone_size v_call d_call cdr3_nt cdr3_aa
TRBJ1-3 NA TRBV9 NA TGTGCCAGCAGCGTAGGAGGGGCCAACTCTGGAAACACCATATATTTT CASSVGGANSGNTIYF
TRBJ1-6 many TRBV19 TRBD1 TGTGCCAGTAGTCCCACAGGGGGCGGGTCACCCCTCCACTTT CASSPTGGGSPLHF
TRBJ1-3 NA TRBV14 NA TGTGCCAGCAGCCCCGAAGGAGACTCTGGAAACACCATATATTTT CASSPEGDSGNTIYF
TRBJ2-3 NA TRBV24-1 TRBD2 TGTGCCACCAGTGATTTGCAAAGGGCGGGAGTAGTTCATACGCAGTATTTT CATSDLQRAGVVHTQYF
TRBJ2-3 NA TRBV7-3 TRBD2 TGTGCCAGCACAAAGCGGCTAGCGGGGGACACAGATACGCAGTATTTT CASTKRLAGDTDTQYF
TRBJ2-3 many TRBV6-6 NA TGTGCCAGCAGTTACTCGAACCGACTAGGCACAGATACGCAGTATTTT CASSYSNRLGTDTQYF
TRBJ2-7 NA TRBV7-9 NA TGTGCCAGCAGCCCTCAGGGTGGGTCCCACGAGCAGTACTTC CASSPQGGSHEQYF
TRBJ1-1 many TRBV15 NA TGTGCCACCAGCAGAGACACGGTCAACACTGAAGCTTTCTTT CATSRDTVNTEAFF
TRBJ2-2 many TRBV7-8 NA TGTGCCAGCAGCTTAAGAGCGTTGGGTATTAACACCGGGGAGCTGTTTTTT CASSLRALGINTGELFF
TRBJ2-3 NA TRBV10-3 TRBD2 TGTGCCATCAGTGAGGGTAGCGGGGCGAGGACAGATACGCAGTATTTT CAISEGSGARTDTQYF
TRBJ2-3 NA TRBV7-2 TRBD2 TGTGCCAGCAGCCCAAGGGCGGGACTAGCGGGAGAAGATACGCAGTATTTT CASSPRAGLAGEDTQYF
TRBJ2-3 few TRBV10-3 NA TGTGCCATCAGTAGGGGGGGGACAATTAGCACAGATACGCAGTATTTT CAISRGGTISTDTQYF
TRBJ2-1 few TRBV25-1 NA TGTGCCAGCAGTGAATCCGGGGATCTCCACAATGAGCAGTTCTTC CASSESGDLHNEQFF
TRBJ2-7 NA TRBV7-3 TRBD1 TGTGCCAGCAGCCCGGGACAGACGCCCTACGAGCAGTACTTC CASSPGQTPYEQYF
TRBJ1-1 NA TRBV7-3 NA TGTGCCAGCAGCTTAGCGGCGAAGAACACTAAAGCTTTCTTT CASSLAAKNTKAFF
TRBJ2-7 many TRBV12-3/TRBV12-4 TRBD2 TGTGCCAGCAGGGAGGGAGGGTTCTACGAGCAGTACTTC CASREGGFYEQYF
TRBJ1-1 few TRBV6-5 NA TGTGCCAGCACCACGTCCCCAGGGGCTCCACCCCCTGAAGCTTTCTTT CASTTSPGAPPPEAFF
TRBJ2-7 NA TRBV20-1 TRBD2 TGCAGTGCTAGAGGTCCGGCTAGCGGGGGGGATTTCTACGAGCAGTACTTC CSARGPASGGDFYEQYF
TRBJ2-3 NA TRBV29-1 TRBD2 TGCAGCGTTGCAGGGCTAGCGGGAGGGTTCCCAGATACGCAGTATTTT CSVAGLAGGFPDTQYF
TRBJ2-3 NA TRBV20-1 NA TGCAGTGCTAGAGATGTAGATACGCAGTATTTT CSARDVDTQYF
TRBJ2-3 many TRBV11-3 TRBD2 TGTGCCAGCAGCTTGCGGGGGGGTAGCGGGGGGATTACAGATACGCAGTATTTT CASSLRGGSGGITDTQYF
TRBJ2-7 NA TRBV29-1 TRBD2 TGCAGCGTTGGAGGGACTAGCGGGAGGGGATACGAGCAGTACTTC CSVGGTSGRGYEQYF
TRBJ1-3 NA TRBV2 NA TGTGCCAGCAGTGAAGAGTCGGGGGGGAGTGGAAACACCATATATTTT CASSEESGGSGNTIYF
TRBJ1-2 many TRBV7-9 NA TGTGCCAGCAGCTACCAAGGGGCAAATGGCTACACCTTC CASSYQGANGYTF
TRBJ2-4 NA TRBV25-1 TRBD1 TGTGCCAGCAGTGCTCCAGGGGGCGGGAACATTCAGTACTTC CASSAPGGGNIQYF
TRBJ2-3 NA TRBV2 NA TGTGCCAGGTCCGACCGGAGGGGCGGAGATACGCAGTATTTT CARSDRRGGDTQYF
TRBJ2-3 many TRBV7-9 NA TGTGCCAGCAGCTTAGTGGGGGCTGCAGATACGCAGTATTTT CASSLVGAADTQYF
TRBJ2-1 many TRBV4-2 NA TGTGCCAGCAGCCAAGGCGGGGCCCGGCCTTACAATGAGCAGTTCTTC CASSQGGARPYNEQFF
TRBJ2-2 NA TRBV20-1 NA TGCAGTGCTAGAGATGAGGGCGGCACCGGGGAGCTGTTTTTT CSARDEGGTGELFF
TRBJ2-7 many TRBV5-1 NA TGCGCCAGCAGCTTAGGTAGCGACCCCTACGAGCAGTACTTC CASSLGSDPYEQYF
TRBJ2-7 NA TRBV2 TRBD1 TGTGCCAGCAGTGAGACAGGGGTGAACTCCTACGAGCAGTACTTC CASSETGVNSYEQYF
TRBJ1-2 many TRBV7-9 TRBD1 TGTGCCAGCAGCGCCACAGGGGTCTATGGCTACACCTTC CASSATGVYGYTF
TRBJ2-3 few TRBV29-1 NA TGCAGCTCAAACACAGATACGCAGTATTTT CSSNTDTQYF
TRBJ1-6 NA TRBV2 NA TGTGCCAGCAGGACAACCGGGACTGGCTCCTATAATTCACCCCTCCACTTT CASRTTGTGSYNSPLHF
TRBJ2-7 many TRBV2 NA TGTGCCAGCAGCAGCGTCACTCGGGAGCAGTACTTC CASSSVTREQYF
TRBJ2-3 few TRBV7-6 NA TGTGCCAGCAGCTTATTCAGTAGCACAGATACGCAGTATTTT CASSLFSSTDTQYF
TRBJ2-5 NA TRBV9 NA TGTGCCAGCAGCGTCCACGGAAACCAAGAGACCCAGTACTTC CASSVHGNQETQYF
TRBJ2-3 many TRBV3-1 TRBD2 TGTGCCAGCAGCCCCAACCGACTAGCGGGAGGCACAGATACGCAGTATTTT CASSPNRLAGGTDTQYF
TRBJ1-1 NA TRBV5-1 NA TGCGCCAGCACCCCATACGGGAACACTGAAGCTTTCTTT CASTPYGNTEAFF
TRBJ1-1 NA TRBV19 TRBD1 TGTGCCAGTAAAGGGACAGGGAAGGACACTGAAGCTTTCTTT CASKGTGKDTEAFF
TRBJ2-7 many TRBV11-2 NA TGTGCCAGCAGCTGGGGCCATGGTGGGGCCTACGAGCAGTACTTC CASSWGHGGAYEQYF
TRBJ1-2 few TRBV29-1 NA TGCAGCCACGGATTGCCTGGCTACACCTTC CSHGLPGYTF
TRBJ2-7 NA TRBV20-1 TRBD2 TGCAGTGCCGAAAACCGACTAGCGGGAATCTACGAGCAGTACTTC CSAENRLAGIYEQYF
TRBJ2-5 NA TRBV7-3 NA TGTGCCAGCAGCCCTAACCGGTTGGAGACCCAGTACTTC CASSPNRLETQYF
TRBJ2-3 NA TRBV11-1 TRBD2 TGTGCCAGCAGATACGGGACTAGCGGTGGAGGTACGCAGTATTTT CASRYGTSGGGTQYF
TRBJ2-5 few TRBV10-3 NA TGTGCCATCAGCCCCAACGCCGGTGAAACCCAGTACTTC CAISPNAGETQYF
TRBJ1-2 many TRBV12-3/TRBV12-4 NA TGTGCCAGCAGTTTAGGGGCAGGGAGGGATTTCTATGGCTACACCTTC CASSLGAGRDFYGYTF
TRBJ1-1 NA TRBV5-6 NA TGTGCCAGCAGCAGATACAGGGTAGGTGACACTGAAGCTTTCTTT CASSRYRVGDTEAFF
TRBJ2-1 NA TRBV29-1 TRBD2 TGCAGCGTGTGGACTAGCGGGGGGTACGAGCAGTTCTTC CSVWTSGGYEQFF
TRBJ1-6 NA TRBV9 NA TGTGCCAGCAGCGTAGGAGCCAGTGGCACCAATTCACCCCTCCACTTT CASSVGASGTNSPLHF
TRBJ2-7 few TRBV29-1 TRBD2 TGCAGCGTGAGACTAGCGGCATCCTACGAGCAGTACTTC CSVRLAASYEQYF
TRBJ1-2 NA TRBV29-1 NA TGCAGCGTTCGGGACTATGGCTACACCTTC CSVRDYGYTF
TRBJ2-3 few TRBV6-4 TRBD1 TGTGCCAGCAGTGACCGGACAGGGGGCCCAGATACGCAGTATTTT CASSDRTGGPDTQYF